The source of this TCR beta chain is a study of T cell repertoires in aging, cancer and after chemotherapy. Findings and limits, study-wide: Rebound thymic output was suggested by rising median generation probability during chemotherapy in each cancer cohort.

As to this clonotype: The antigen is unknown.

Trimming at V came to 4 bases and at J to 5 bases, leaving 9 bases not matched to a gene. Per germline, CDR1 DFQATT and CDR2 SNEGSKA (reference sequence). This CDR3 is 14 amino acids long. The template was genomic DNA from peripheral blood, not RNA. A mixed TRB-A/B primer pool amplified rearranged TRB by multiplex touch-down PCR. MiXCR, run by TCRdb on the multiplex PCR reads, gives a single entry per CDR3 protein. This sample yields 10,000 to 12,000 distinct CDR3 sequences, of which approximately 30% are seen a single time; 3% to 4% belongs to the top ten. This clonotype originated in a human donor in good health. The chain is built from TRBV20-1 and TRBJ1-1, with 8 positions matching TRBD1. Sequencing was performed on blood. The CDR3 region is CSATTMQGATEAFF. For the CDR3, the DNA is TGCAGTGCTACGACGATGCAGGGGGCTACTGAAGCTTTCTTT.